The 26 T cell receptor beta chains in this list originate from one sample, sequenced in a study of CD8 T cells in ankylosing spondylitis (TCRdb year 2017). Overall study results and their limits: A TCR beta motif made up of several highly homologous amino acid variants appeared to be characteristic of blood from ankylosing spondylitis patients.

What these receptors recognize is not known. The library was obtained by 5' RACE. Instrument used: Illumina HiSeq 2500. TCRdb ran its own pipeline on the public reads, namely fastp trimming at Q25 and MiXCR clone calling, and kept in-frame beta chains. Every entry covers one CDR3 protein and lists the most common genes and DNA from its rows. Within this sample are hundreds of thousands of distinct CDR3 sequences, with roughly 10% of them counted one time only. The ten largest clones add up to roughly 0.51% of the sample. The sample consisted of blood, either unsorted or a sorted T cell fraction (not recorded which). The receptors here all came from a male donor with ankylosing spondylitis.

This clonotype was counted many times. The chain carries TRBV18 and TRBJ2-7; D possibly matches TRBD1 or TRBD2 (5 bases each). The CDR3 loop spans 13 amino acids. The germline V and J ends were trimmed by 8 bases and 3 bases, with 14 bases remaining between them. The germline V gene has CDR1 KGHSH and CDR2 LQKENI. DNA for the CDR3: TGTGCCAGCAGCCCCACAGGAGGCTACGAGCAGTACTTC. Protein sequence: CASSPTGGYEQYF.

This clonotype was seen a handful of times. The chain combines TRBV12-3 or TRBV12-4 with TRBJ2-1; TRBD2 matches 7 bases. Unmatched junction bases numbered 7, after V lost 5 bases and J lost 9 bases. This CDR3 comprises 13 residues. The chain's CDR3 is CASSRRAGTEQFF. The CDR3 DNA is TGTGCCAGCAGTCGCCGAGCGGGAACTGAGCAGTTCTTC.

The J gene is TRBJ2-3, the V gene TRBV20-1; D is unclear. Germline CDR1 and CDR2: DFQATT and SNEGSKA (reference sequence). The CDR3 has 16 amino acids. V was trimmed by 3 bases and J by 1 base, leaving 17 bases between them. In DNA, the CDR3 is TGCAGTGCTAGTGCAGGTCTACCATATCGCACAGATACGCAGTATTTT. This encodes CSASAGLPYRTDTQYF.

This clonotype was seen at least ten times. The chain recombines TRBV20-1 with TRBJ1-1; no clear D. Trimming took off 1 base at V and 0 bases at J, with 9 bases between the two ends. Germline-derived CDR1 and CDR2 are DFQATT and SNEGSKA (reference sequence). The CDR3 totals 14 residues. The CDR3 nucleotides are TGCAGTGCTAGAGGGGGAGGGATGAACACTGAAGCTTTCTTT. Translation: CSARGGGMNTEAFF.

The J gene is TRBJ2-7, the V gene TRBV15, with D unclear. The CDR3 totals 13 residues. The germline gives CDR1 LNHNV, CDR2 YYDKDF (reference sequence). V lost 3 bases and J 5 bases, leaving 11 bases between the germline ends. The CDR3 DNA reads as TGTGCCACCAGCAGGAGGAACTATAACGAGCAGTACTTC. It yields the protein CATSRRNYNEQYF. The full variable domain, in which reference TRBV15 and TRBJ2-7 provide the parts outside the CDR3, is DAMVIQNPRYQVTQFGKPVTLSCSQTLNHNVMYWYQQKSSQAPKLLFHYYDKDFNNEADTPDNFQSRRPNTSFCFLDIRSPGLGDTAMYLCATSRRNYNEQYFGPGTRLTVT.

This clonotype was observed a handful of times. J is TRBJ2-1 and V is TRBV4-2; 7 bases are shared with TRBD2. Germline CDR1 is LGHNA and CDR2 is YNFKEQ. V was clipped by 3 bases and J by 0 bases; unmatched bases: 20. The CDR3 consists of 21 residues. This CDR3 reads CASSQIKSAGAKNNSYNEQFF. CDR3 coding DNA: TGTGCCAGCAGCCAGATAAAGTCCGCGGGAGCAAAAAATAACTCCTACAATGAGCAGTTCTTC.

The CDR3 here is CSAGGLTGGNEKLFF. The CDR3 region has the DNA TGCAGTGCCGGGGGCCTAACAGGGGGCAATGAAAAACTGTTTTTT. The chain recombines TRBV20-1 with TRBJ1-4; 9 bases are a match to TRBD1. Germline trimming cut 6 bases from V and 5 bases from J; bases unmatched to any gene: 10. Germline V gene sequence: CDR1 DFQATT, CDR2 SNEGSKA (reference sequence). The CDR3 runs 15 residues.

This clonotype was observed a few times. This rearrangement joins TRBV15 to TRBJ1-2; 7 nucleotides match TRBD1. The CDR3 extends over 14 amino acids. Germline trimming cut 1 base from V and 4 bases from J; bases unmatched to any gene: 3. CDR1 and CDR2 (germline): LNHNV, YYDKDF (reference sequence). The CDR3 DNA reads as TGTGCCACCAGCAGAGGAGGGGACAGCTATGGCTACACCTTC. Protein: CATSRGGDSYGYTF.

This clonotype turned up a few times. The gene calls are TRBV6-2 or TRBV6-3 and TRBJ2-7, with 7 bases matching TRBD2. Looked up from germline, CDR1 is MNHEY and CDR2 is SVGEGT. V lost 4 bases, J lost 2 bases, and 17 bases stayed unmatched. The CDR3 spans 18 residues. CDR3 DNA: TGTGCCAGCAGTTTACTAGACCATTGGCGGGAGTTAACCTACGAGCAGTACTTC. Translation: CASSLLDHWRELTYEQYF.

The chain employs TRBV20-1 and TRBJ1-1, with D possibly being TRBD1 (5 bases). This CDR3 is 10 amino acids long. CDR1 and CDR2 from the germline V gene are DFQATT and SNEGSKA (reference sequence). The ends were cut back, 5 bases at V and 7 bases at J, with 8 bases in the middle. In nucleotides, the CDR3 is TGCAGTGCTGACAGAGTTGAAGCTTTCTTT. Protein: CSADRVEAFF.

In its sample, this clonotype was seen a few times. The V and J genes are TRBV7-2 and TRBJ2-5; the D gene is possibly TRBD1 (6 bases). This CDR3 comprises 15 residues. V lost 6 bases and J 5 bases, leaving 19 bases between the germline ends. Germline V CDR1 and CDR2: SGHTA, FQGNSA. CDR3 coding DNA: TGTGCCAGCAGTTCTGCCAGGGGAAGGCGGGAGACCCAGTACTTC. The encoded protein is CASSSARGRRETQYF.

At least ten counts were recorded for this clonotype. The J gene is TRBJ1-1, the V gene TRBV10-3; D is unresolved. Trimming stripped 10 bases from V and 5 bases from J, with 20 bases between. This CDR3 region has 14 residues. Germline CDR1 is ENHRY and CDR2 is SYGVKD. The CDR3 sequence is CATKISGSGTEAFF. The CDR3 region has the DNA TGTGCCACCAAAATATCCGGGTCGGGGACTGAAGCTTTCTTT.

The rearrangement uses TRBV11-2 and TRBJ2-1, with 9 bases lining up with TRBD1. The V and J ends lost 5 bases and 2 bases, in that order; junction bases with no gene match: 19. The germline gives CDR1 SGHAT, CDR2 FQNNGV. This CDR3 is 20 amino acids long. CDR3 in amino acids: CASSRAGGQGLLSPYNEQFF. In nucleotides, the CDR3 is TGTGCCAGCAGCCGTGCAGGGGGACAGGGTCTTCTCAGTCCCTACAATGAGCAGTTCTTC. Full variable domain (outside the CDR3, taken from reference TRBV11-2 and TRBJ2-1): EAGVAQSPRYKIIEKRQSVAFWCNPISGHATLYWYQQILGQGPKLLIQFQNNGVVDDSQLPKDRFSAERLKGVDSTLKIQPAKLEDSAVYLCASSRAGGQGLLSPYNEQFFGPGTRLTVL.

In its sample, this clonotype was seen a few times. This chain connects TRBV7-8 to TRBJ1-2; D not certain. Trimming shortened V by 6 bases and J by 1 base, and 21 bases separated the two germline ends. Germline CDR1 SGHVS, CDR2 FQNEAQ. CDR3 length: 17 residues. The CDR3 bases are TGTGCCAGCAGTTCACGAAGACGATTTTTGAGTAACTATGGCTACACCTTC. Protein sequence: CASSSRRRFLSNYGYTF.

This clonotype was detected many times. The gene calls are TRBV29-1 and TRBJ2-7, with D uncertain. There are 9 residues in the CDR3. Trimming cost V 6 bases and J 3 bases, with 3 bases left between them. Germline V gene data show CDR1 as SQVTM and CDR2 as ANQGSEA. This chain's CDR3 is CSVNYEQYF. In DNA, the CDR3 is TGCAGCGTCAACTACGAGCAGTACTTC.

This clonotype was detected a few times. CDR3 in amino acids: CASRDNSYNEQFF. The CDR3 nucleotides are TGTGCCAGCAGAGATAACTCCTACAATGAGCAGTTCTTC. The chain combines TRBV7-2 with TRBJ2-1; D not certain. The CDR3 is 13 amino acids. CDR1 is SGHTA and CDR2 is FQGNSA in the germline V gene. V lost 6 bases, J lost 0 bases, and 6 bases lay in between.

This rearrangement joins TRBV5-1 to TRBJ2-7; the D gene is possibly TRBD1 (6 bases). CDR1 is SGHRS and CDR2 is YFSETQ in the germline V gene. This CDR3 has 14 residues. The V end was cut by 0 bases, the J end by 6 bases, with 13 bases between. The CDR3 sequence is CASSLVGGSGEQYF. DNA for the CDR3: TGCGCCAGCAGCTTGGTAGGGGGTTCGGGCGAGCAGTACTTC.

This clonotype came up many times. V gene TRBV6-5 combines with J gene TRBJ2-2; no definite D call. Germline lookup yields CDR1 MNHEY and CDR2 SVGAGI. This CDR3 spans 12 amino acids. Trimming pared 0 bases from V and 5 bases from J, leaving 1 base between. CDR3 in DNA: TGTGCCAGCAGTTACTCGACCGGGGAGCTGTTTTTT. This encodes CASSYSTGELFF.

The rearrangement links TRBV7-2 to TRBJ2-6, with D hard to call. CDR1 and CDR2 from the germline V gene are SGHTA and FQGNSA. The CDR3 length is 16 residues. Trimming left V 5 bases short and J 0 bases short, with 11 bases between. In nucleotides, the CDR3 is TGTGCCAGCAGCCGAAGACGCGCCTCTGGGGCCAACGTCCTGACTTTC. Amino acids: CASSRRRASGANVLTF.

The sample holds a few counts of this clonotype. The rearrangement joins TRBV20-1 to TRBJ2-3; perhaps TRBD1 as D (5 bases). V was cut by 0 bases and J by 0 bases, with 16 bases left in between. This CDR3 region has 17 residues. Per germline, CDR1 DFQATT and CDR2 SNEGSKA (reference sequence). The CDR3 protein is CSARDFGASPSTDTQYF. CDR3 nucleotide sequence: TGCAGTGCTAGAGACTTTGGGGCCTCTCCTAGCACAGATACGCAGTATTTT.

This clonotype was seen a handful of times. The chain uses TRBV28 and TRBJ2-1; TRBD2 matches at 8 bases. CDR1 and CDR2 (germline): MDHEN, SYDVKM. J gave up 7 bases and V 3 bases, and 5 bases lay outside the gene matches. The CDR3 is 14 residues long. The CDR3 DNA follows: TGTGCCAGCAGTTTCCCGGGAGGGAGGAATGAGCAGTTCTTC. Its translation is CASSFPGGRNEQFF. Combining the CDR3 with reference TRBV28 and TRBJ2-1 gives the whole variable domain DVKVTQSSRYLVKRTGEKVFLECVQDMDHENMFWYRQDPGLGLRLIYFSYDVKMKEKGDIPEGYSVSREKKERFSLILESASTNQTSMYLCASSFPGGRNEQFFGPGTRLTVL.

The chain recombines TRBV5-1 with TRBJ2-2; possibly TRBD2 for D (5 bases). The CDR3 sequence is 15 residues long. V lost 4 bases and J 5 bases, leaving 15 bases between the germline ends. Germline V gene data show CDR1 as SGHRS and CDR2 as YFSETQ. CDR3 amino acids: CASSPVGSGTGELFF. The CDR3 DNA is TGCGCCAGCAGCCCGGTCGGTTCGGGAACCGGGGAGCTGTTTTTT.

This clonotype was counted a few times. This rearrangement joins TRBV11-2 to TRBJ1-4; D is undetermined. The CDR3 is 15 residues long. Trimming left V 6 bases short and J 6 bases short, with 17 bases between. Germline V lookup: CDR1 SGHAT, CDR2 FQNNGV. Here the CDR3 DNA reads TGTGCCAGCAGTTCGGGCTTCACCAAATATGAAAAACTGTTTTTT. Encoded protein: CASSSGFTKYEKLFF.

This clonotype was seen repeatedly, ten times or more. This chain uses TRBV6-6 with TRBJ2-1, with D maybe TRBD1 (5 bases). There are 13 residues in the CDR3. CDR1 is MNHNY and CDR2 is SVGAGI in the germline V gene (reference sequence). The CDR3 bases are TGTGCTTCAGGGTCCCAGACTTACAATGAGCAGTTCTTC. Protein product: CASGSQTYNEQFF.

This clonotype was counted only a few times. The chain is built from TRBV6-5 and TRBJ1-1; 7 bases are shared with TRBD1. Germline V gene sequence: CDR1 MNHEY, CDR2 SVGAGI. Trimming took 2 bases from V and 2 from J; bases not matched to a gene: 5. This CDR3 is built from 15 residues. The CDR3 DNA sequence: TGTGCCAGCAGTTACGGGGACAGTTTAAACACTGAAGCTTTCTTT. It codes for CASSYGDSLNTEAFF.

This clonotype came up a few times. This chain joins TRBV5-1 and TRBJ2-7; 8 bases are shared with TRBD1. The CDR3 runs to 15 residues. J gave up 1 base and V 3 bases, and 6 bases lay outside the gene matches. Germline V gives CDR1 SGHRS, CDR2 YFSETQ. CDR3 sequence: CASSSGTGVSYEQYF. The CDR3 coding sequence is TGCGCCAGCAGCTCCGGGACAGGAGTATCCTACGAGCAGTACTTC.